Following are 25 T cell receptor beta chains from one sample sequenced in a study of blood T cell repertoires in COVID-19. The repertoire was sequenced with immunoSEQ multiplex PCR; TCRdb's copy has only in-frame clones and lacks some. The repertoire holds about 150,000 clones, with over 60% as singletons. The specimen sequenced was peripheral blood. The receptors here all came from a man aged 80 or over with acute or convalescent COVID-19.

The chain has TRBV19 and TRBJ1-1; tentatively, D is TRBD1 (5 bases). Deletions cut 7 bases from V and 0 bases from J, with 12 bases between. Looked up from germline, CDR1 is LNHDA and CDR2 is SQIVND (reference sequence). The CDR3 contains 14 residues. The CDR3: CASIKTAMNTEAFF. The CDR3 nucleotides are TGTGCCAGTATAAAGACAGCGATGAACACTGAAGCTTTCTTT.

The chain carries TRBV6-2 or TRBV6-3 and TRBJ2-7; the D gene is possibly TRBD2 (6 bases). CDR3 length: 14 residues. V lost 3 bases to trimming and J lost 1 base, with 10 bases between them. Germline V gene data show CDR1 as MNHEY and CDR2 as SVGEGT. CDR3 in DNA: TGTGCCAGCAGTTATTGGACTACATCCTACGAGCAGTACTTC. Amino acids: CASSYWTTSYEQYF.

The chain employs TRBV7-9 and TRBJ1-1; no clear D gene. CDR1 and CDR2 from the germline V gene are SEHNR and FQNEAQ (reference sequence). The CDR3 loop spans 14 amino acids. Trimming stripped 7 bases from V and 1 base from J, with 13 bases between. Written as DNA, the CDR3 is TGTGCCAGCACCCCCGGCGGGGAGAACACTGAAGCTTTCTTT. This codes for CASTPGGENTEAFF.

The chain recombines TRBV24-1 with TRBJ1-5, with D unclear. There are 14 residues in the CDR3. Trimming removed 6 bases from V and 6 bases from J, with 14 bases in between. The V gene's germline CDR1 is KGHDR and CDR2 SFDVKD. The CDR3 nucleotides are TGTGCCACCAGTCAATCGGGGATCGGTCAGCCCCAGCATTTT. This codes for CATSQSGIGQPQHF.

Here the CDR3 reads CASSGQQNTEAFF. The CDR3, as DNA: TGTGCCAGCAGCGGACAGCAGAACACTGAAGCTTTCTTT. V gene TRBV14 combines with J gene TRBJ1-1; TRBD1 might be the D (6 bases). V lost 5 bases, J lost 1 base, and 8 bases lay in between. The CDR3 is 13 residues long. Germline CDR1 and CDR2: SGHDN and FVKESK.

This sequence joins TRBV12-2 and TRBJ2-3; the DNA was not used to check the table's D call, TRBD1. TRBV12-2 is labeled a pseudogene. This CDR3 contains 14 residues. The CDR3 region is CAIDGQGGTDTQYF. As DNA, the CDR3 is TGTGCAATTGATGGACAGGGAGGCACAGATACGCAGTATTTT.

V and J are TRBV20-1 and TRBJ2-1, with TRBD2 as a possible D gene (6 bases). The CDR3 length is 11 residues. The germline V gene encodes CDR1 DFQATT and CDR2 SNEGSKA (reference sequence). V lost 3 bases to trimming and J lost 6 bases, with 6 bases between them. In DNA form, the CDR3 reads TGCAGTGCTAGGACTAGCAATGAGCAGTTCTTC. Protein: CSARTSNEQFF.

The sample holds many counts of this clone. The gene calls are TRBV19 and TRBJ1-4; weak D call: TRBD1 (6 bases). The CDR3 extends over 14 amino acids. With 10 bases removed from V and 5 bases from J, the gap between germline ends came to 17 bases. From germline, CDR1 is LNHDA and CDR2 SQIVND (reference sequence). CDR3 in DNA: TGTGCCACCCGAAAAAACCAGGGGAATGAAAAACTGTTTTTT. Encoded protein: CATRKNQGNEKLFF.

This chain joins TRBV5-8 and TRBJ2-3; the D is unclear. V was pared by 1 base and J by 2 bases, with 11 bases between. The germline V gene encodes CDR1 SGHTS and CDR2 YDEGEE. The length of the CDR3 is 15 residues. CDR3 loop: CASSLSRRDTDTQYF. In DNA form, the CDR3 reads TGTGCCAGCAGCTTGAGTCGGAGAGACACAGATACGCAGTATTTT.

This clone was detected once. This rearrangement joins TRBV7-2 to TRBJ2-1; a weak D match, TRBD1 (6 bases). The V end lost 4 bases, the J end lost 7 bases, and 17 bases lay between the germline ends. CDR1 and CDR2 from the germline V gene are SGHTA and FQGNSA. The CDR3 has 15 amino acids. CDR3 protein: CASSSGQPGVNEQFF. The DNA for the CDR3 is TGTGCCAGCAGCTCCGGACAGCCGGGCGTTAATGAGCAGTTCTTC.

This clone was seen once. This rearrangement joins TRBV19 to TRBJ1-1; 9 positions agree with TRBD1. The CDR3 has 15 amino acids. In germline, CDR1 is LNHDA, CDR2 SQIVND (reference sequence). V shed 7 bases, J shed 4 bases, and the junction held 10 bases outside the gene matches. The CDR3 sequence: CASMGTGLEGTEAFF. In DNA, the CDR3 is TGTGCCAGTATGGGGACAGGGCTTGAAGGCACTGAAGCTTTCTTT.

The genes are TRBV19 and TRBJ2-7; 7 bases line up with TRBD2. The CDR3 has 15 residues. Trimming cost V 0 bases and J 4 bases; bases outside gene matches: 6. Germline-derived CDR1 and CDR2 are LNHDA and SQIVND (reference sequence). The CDR3 DNA is TGTGCCAGTAGTATAGACAGGGAGGGTGCTTACGAGCAGTACTTC. Translated, it gives CASSIDREGAYEQYF.

J is TRBJ2-5 and V is TRBV5-6, with D possibly TRBD2 on 5 matching bases. This CDR3 has 15 residues. Trimming cost V 2 bases and J 5 bases, with 16 bases left between them. The germline V gene has CDR1 SGHDT and CDR2 YYEEEE. The CDR3 bases are TGTGCCAGCAGCTTTCCCTCCGGGATTGCGGAGACCCAGTACTTC. Its protein is CASSFPSGIAETQYF.

The V call is TRBV20-1, the J call TRBJ1-2; D is ambiguous. Between the trimmed V and J ends, which lost 7 bases and 8 bases, there was a span of 8 bases. CDR1 is DFQATT, CDR2 SNEGSKA, per germline (reference sequence). The length of the CDR3 is 9 residues. For the CDR3, the DNA is TGCAGTGGCACGGGGGGCTACACCTTC. Protein sequence: CSGTGGYTF.

J is TRBJ2-2 and V is TRBV23-1, with 8 bases that match TRBD1. TRBV23-1 is flagged as an ORF with uncertain function. Losses at the gene ends were 6 bases for V and 5 bases for J; bases not matched to a gene: 11. This CDR3 is 16 amino acids long. This chain's CDR3 is CASSPEAGGQTGELFF. DNA of the CDR3: TGCGCCAGCAGCCCGGAGGCAGGGGGCCAGACCGGGGAGCTGTTTTTT.

The rearrangement joins TRBV6-5 to TRBJ1-2, with D uncertain. Germline V gives CDR1 MNHEY, CDR2 SVGAGI. The CDR3 extends over 13 amino acids. Trimming cost V 6 bases and J 2 bases, with 10 bases left between them. The CDR3 DNA sequence: TGTGCCAGCAGCTCGACTCCGAACTATGGCTACACCTTC. This gives the protein CASSSTPNYGYTF.

This clone was seen only a few times. This chain connects TRBV14 to TRBJ2-2, with no clear D. This CDR3 has 17 residues. CDR1 is SGHDN, CDR2 FVKESK, per germline. Trimming took off 0 bases at V and 2 bases at J, with 13 bases between the two ends. This CDR3 reads CASSQDLQSVNTGELFF. The CDR3 DNA sequence: TGTGCCAGCAGCCAAGATCTACAGTCAGTCAACACCGGGGAGCTGTTTTTT.

The CDR3 spells CASSLGLASNTGELFF. For the CDR3, the DNA is TGTGCCAGCAGCTTAGGACTAGCGAGTAACACCGGGGAGCTGTTTTTT. The J gene is TRBJ2-2, the V gene TRBV7-3; the match to TRBD2 covers 9 bases. This CDR3 spans 16 amino acids. Trimming took 2 bases from V and 2 from J; bases not matched to a gene: 3. Looked up from germline, CDR1 is SGHTA and CDR2 is FQGTGA.

The chain has TRBV18 and TRBJ2-7; D not certain. This CDR3 spans 14 amino acids. Germline CDR1 KGHSH, CDR2 LQKENI. Trimming removed 0 bases from V and 4 bases from J, with 10 bases in between. CDR3 amino acids: CASSPPGTLYEQYF. The DNA for the CDR3 is TGTGCCAGCTCACCACCGGGCACCCTATACGAGCAGTACTTC.

V is TRBV7-3 and J is TRBJ2-5; 9 nucleotides align to TRBD2. The CDR3 consists of 15 residues. CDR1 is SGHTA, CDR2 FQGTGA, per germline. J lost 5 bases, V lost 5 bases, and 9 bases had no gene match. CDR3 sequence reads: CASSRGGAVGETQYF. The CDR3 nucleotides are TGTGCCAGCAGCCGCGGGGGGGCCGTGGGTGAGACCCAGTACTTC.

The V call is TRBV7-8, the J call TRBJ2-7; TRBD1 matches 7 bases. Germline-derived CDR1 and CDR2 are SGHVS and FQNEAQ. The CDR3 has 17 residues. V lost 1 base to trimming and J lost 5 bases; unmatched junction nucleotides: 14. CDR3 bases: TGTGCCAGCAGCTTAGAGGGTAGAGGGGGCCTAGGGGACGAGCAGTACGTC. Translated, it gives CASSLEGRGGLGDEQYV.

The rearrangement links TRBV12-3 or TRBV12-4 to TRBJ2-5; TRBD1 might be the D (5 bases). V shed 8 bases and J shed 2 bases, with 12 bases lying between them. The CDR3 runs to 13 residues. CDR3 loop: CASAQQVQETQYF. CDR3 DNA sequence: TGTGCCAGCGCACAACAGGTTCAAGAGACCCAGTACTTC.

The V gene is TRBV11-2, the J gene TRBJ1-6; 12 bases line up with TRBD1. Germline CDR1 is SGHAT and CDR2 is FQNNGV. CDR3 size: 16 residues. The V and J ends lost 6 bases and 9 bases, in that order; junction bases with no gene match: 9. CDR3 DNA sequence: TGTGCCAGCAGGGCCGGGACAGGGGGCTTTAGTTCACCCCTCCACTTT. This encodes CASRAGTGGFSSPLHF.

This clone was counted only a few times. The V gene is TRBV3-1 (or the pseudogene TRBV3-2), the J gene TRBJ1-1; 7 positions agree with TRBD1. Trimming cost V 4 bases and J 6 bases; bases outside gene matches: 8. Germline V gene sequence: CDR1 LGHDT, CDR2 YNNKEL (reference sequence). CDR3 size: 14 residues. In DNA form, the CDR3 reads TGTGCCAGCAGCCCGAGTTCGACAGGGCCTGAAGCTTTCTTT. Protein product: CASSPSSTGPEAFF.

This chain uses TRBV29-1 with TRBJ2-1; 10 nucleotides align to TRBD1. V was pared by 4 bases and J by 0 bases, with 9 bases of the junction left unmatched. Germline V gene data show CDR1 as SQVTM and CDR2 as ANQGSEA. This CDR3 has 17 residues. For the CDR3, the DNA is TGCAGCGTTGGACCAGACAGGACAGGGGGCTCCTACAATGAGCAGTTCTTC. Amino acids: CSVGPDRTGGSYNEQFF.